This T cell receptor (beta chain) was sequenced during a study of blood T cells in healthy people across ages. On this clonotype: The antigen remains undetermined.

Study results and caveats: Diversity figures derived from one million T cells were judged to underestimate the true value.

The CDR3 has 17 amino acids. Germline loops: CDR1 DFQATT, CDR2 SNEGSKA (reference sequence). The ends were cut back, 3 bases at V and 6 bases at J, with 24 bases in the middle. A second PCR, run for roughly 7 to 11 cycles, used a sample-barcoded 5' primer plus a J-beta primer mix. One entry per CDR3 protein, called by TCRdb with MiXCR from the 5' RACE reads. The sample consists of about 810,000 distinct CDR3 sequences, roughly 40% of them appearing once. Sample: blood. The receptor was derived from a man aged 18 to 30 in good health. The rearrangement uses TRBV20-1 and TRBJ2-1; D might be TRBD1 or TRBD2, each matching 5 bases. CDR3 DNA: TGCAGTGCTAGTATCGGGGCAAGCGAATTCGAGGGCAATGAGCAGTTCTTC. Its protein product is CSASIGASEFEGNEQFF.